The rows below give T cell receptor beta chains drawn from one sample of a study of cytomegalovirus exposure and HLA in healthy donors. Sequencing was performed with immunoSEQ multiplex PCR; in TCRdb, only in-frame clones are kept and a portion is missing. The table has 200,000 or so clones, 85% to 90% seen once. Input material: PBMCs. These receptors were collected from a woman aged 18-29 years in good health and CMV-seronegative. Each CDR3 is given with its conserved first and last residue.

cdr3_length	v_call	j_call	cdr3_aa
15	TRBV2	TRBJ2-7	CASSRSIGQTYEQYF
17	TRBV5-6	TRBJ2-7	CASSLSLGDLSSYEQYF
14	TRBV7-3	TRBJ1-1	CASSGTGVFTEAFF
14	TRBV10-1	TRBJ2-3	CASSVGGATDTQYF
17	TRBV28	TRBJ2-2	CASTSSPGQLNTGELFF
12	TRBV19	TRBJ2-1	CASSISYNEQFF
14	TRBV7-6	TRBJ2-5	CASSVRVNQETQYF
15	TRBV6-5	TRBJ1-2	CASSYAAGQGRGYTF
15	TRBV9	TRBJ1-2	CASSVGGGGAYGYTF
14	TRBV6-5	TRBJ2-1	CASSRGTRGGEQFF
15	TRBV5-1	TRBJ1-4	CASSLGQGWSEKLFF
14	TRBV5-1	TRBJ2-2	CASSAGQGGGELFF
15	TRBV28	TRBJ2-7	CAGSARDRAFHEQYF
15	TRBV7-2	TRBJ2-1	CASSVPSGSSAEQFF
17	TRBV2	TRBJ2-7	CASSVPTNGQTRGEQYF
17	TRBV4-1	TRBJ2-1	CASSSRGRLGINNEQFF
14	TRBV15	TRBJ1-5	CATSRWGGNQPQHF
13	TRBV28	TRBJ1-5	CASGSYRGQPQHF
15	TRBV5-6	TRBJ2-1	CASSWEEAGDNEQFF
16	TRBV19	TRBJ1-5	CASYPRQGVSNQPQHF
14	TRBV4-1	TRBJ2-5	CASSQSSYQETQYF
15	TRBV27	TRBJ2-5	CASSLGQGRLETQYF
11	TRBV25-1	TRBJ2-7	CASSGGGEQYF
12	TRBV19	TRBJ1-2	CASSLRFYGYTF
16	TRBV27	TRBJ2-7	CASSLTDRGFWYEQYF
13	TRBV10-3	TRBJ2-7	CANRPGSSYEQYF
12	TRBV2	TRBJ2-4	CASTLAKNIQYF
12	TRBV6-6	TRBJ2-7	CASSYPAYEQYF
15	TRBV7-6	TRBJ2-1	CASSIGEGWMGGQFF
14	TRBV9	TRBJ1-2	CASKRDRGSYGYTF
15	TRBV5-1	TRBJ1-2	CASSYNQVSVYGYTF
15	TRBV30	TRBJ1-4	CAWKTPETGVEKLFF
14	TRBV28	TRBJ1-2	CASSLSGLNYGYTF
12	TRBV6-6	TRBJ2-5	CASSYPRETQYF
17	TRBV19	TRBJ2-3	CASSIFGTGVGADTQYF
16	TRBV19	TRBJ1-1	CASSIISDRGLTEAFF
18	TRBV9	TRBJ2-1	CASSFPPVLAGGSNEQFF
16	TRBV27	TRBJ1-2	CASRIPGAGRGYGYTF
14	TRBV5-6	TRBJ2-7	CASSLARVTYEQYF
20	TRBV5-1	TRBJ2-7	CASSLAPKAGTGSFNYEQYF
14	TRBV19	TRBJ2-3	CASSPLQGTDTQYF
13	TRBV28	TRBJ1-2	CASSFSTGGGYTF
16	TRBV4-3	TRBJ2-7	CASSQDRGGESYEQYF
11	TRBV29-1	TRBJ2-1	CSVGPGGEQFF
14	TRBV2	TRBJ2-7	CASRERQGGSEQYF
14	TRBV7-9	TRBJ2-7	CASSLGGRAYEQYF
16	TRBV19	TRBJ2-3	CASSILAGQGPDTQYF
16	TRBV5-1	TRBJ2-5	CASSSYRRRGQETQYF
11	TRBV28	TRBJ2-7	CASHGGDEQYF